Listed below are T cell receptor beta chains from one sample, sequenced in a study of cytomegalovirus exposure and HLA in healthy donors. Some clones are missing from TCRdb's copy, which holds only in-frame ones; the method was immunoSEQ multiplex PCR. The top ten hold over 0.85% of the sample, which has about 280,000 clones, approximately 87% seen once. Sequenced: PBMCs. The receptors derive from a young woman in good health and CMV-seronegative. Both conserved end residues are part of each CDR3. The D gene is left open where the match is weak. Clone size is not always given. Where it is, it says once, few, many or a class for expanded clones.

CDR3 length: 16; J gene: TRBJ2-7; clone size: .; V gene: TRBV4-1; D gene: .; CDR3 protein: CASSPQPGRSTYEQYF; CDR3 DNA: TGCGCCAGCAGCCCCCAGCCCGGGAGATCTACCTACGAGCAGTACTTC
CDR3 length: 16; J gene: TRBJ2-3; clone size: few; V gene: TRBV14; D gene: .; CDR3 protein: CASSRRGPRGTDTQYF; CDR3 DNA: TGTGCCAGCAGCCGACGAGGCCCTCGGGGCACAGATACGCAGTATTTT
CDR3 length: 16; J gene: TRBJ1-6; clone size: .; V gene: TRBV28; D gene: .; CDR3 protein: CASSLTGGFYNSPLHF; CDR3 DNA: TGTGCCAGCAGTTTGACAGGTGGTTTTTATAATTCACCCCTCCACTTT
CDR3 length: 15; J gene: TRBJ2-1; clone size: few; V gene: TRBV15; D gene: TRBD2; CDR3 protein: CATSRDRSGGNEQFF; CDR3 DNA: TGTGCCACCAGCAGAGATCGCAGCGGGGGAAATGAGCAGTTCTTC
CDR3 length: 15; J gene: TRBJ2-1; clone size: .; V gene: TRBV7-3; D gene: TRBD2; CDR3 protein: CASSRLAGGPNEQFF; CDR3 DNA: TGTGCCAGCAGCCGACTAGCGGGAGGACCCAATGAGCAGTTCTTC
CDR3 length: 17; J gene: TRBJ2-3; clone size: .; V gene: TRBV1; D gene: .; CDR3 protein: CTSSHDEREGYTDTQYF; CDR3 DNA: TGCACCAGCAGCCACGATGAGCGGGAGGGATACACAGATACGCAGTATTTT
CDR3 length: 14; J gene: TRBJ2-7; clone size: once; V gene: TRBV18; D gene: .; CDR3 protein: CASSTGWKEYEQYF; CDR3 DNA: TGTGCCAGCTCCACGGGGTGGAAGGAGTACGAGCAGTACTTC
CDR3 length: 15; J gene: TRBJ2-5; clone size: .; V gene: TRBV4-1; D gene: TRBD2; CDR3 protein: CASSQVGSGRETQYF; CDR3 DNA: TGCGCCAGCAGCCAAGTGGGTAGCGGGAGGGAGACCCAGTACTTC
CDR3 length: 13; J gene: TRBJ1-2; clone size: .; V gene: TRBV6-5; D gene: TRBD1; CDR3 protein: CASSIRGRGGYTF; CDR3 DNA: TGTGCCAGCAGTATTAGGGGGCGCGGTGGCTACACCTTC
CDR3 length: 16; J gene: TRBJ2-1; clone size: .; V gene: TRBV4-3; D gene: TRBD2; CDR3 protein: CASSQEGVAGYNEQFF; CDR3 DNA: TGCGCCAGCAGCCAAGAAGGGGTAGCGGGCTACAATGAGCAGTTCTTC
CDR3 length: 16; J gene: TRBJ2-6; clone size: .; V gene: TRBV4-3; D gene: .; CDR3 protein: CASSQDHQAGANVLTF; CDR3 DNA: TGCGCCAGCAGCCAAGATCACCAGGCTGGGGCCAACGTCCTGACTTTC
CDR3 length: 15; J gene: TRBJ2-7; clone size: .; V gene: TRBV2; D gene: TRBD1; CDR3 protein: CASSLDRGEGYEQYF; CDR3 DNA: TGTGCCAGCAGTCTCGACAGGGGAGAAGGCTACGAGCAGTACTTC
CDR3 length: 14; J gene: TRBJ1-2; clone size: .; V gene: TRBV7-9; D gene: TRBD1; CDR3 protein: CASSLQGAGYGYTF; CDR3 DNA: TGTGCCAGCAGCTTACAGGGGGCGGGCTATGGCTACACCTTC
CDR3 length: 15; J gene: TRBJ2-7; clone size: .; V gene: TRBV6-5; D gene: TRBD1; CDR3 protein: CASSYGPGQVYEQYF; CDR3 DNA: TGTGCCAGCAGTTACGGTCCGGGACAGGTCTACGAGCAGTACTTC
CDR3 length: 16; J gene: TRBJ1-2; clone size: .; V gene: TRBV28; D gene: .; CDR3 protein: CASSLEGRAANYGYTF; CDR3 DNA: TGTGCCAGCAGTTTGGAGGGAAGGGCGGCTAACTATGGCTACACCTTC
CDR3 length: 12; J gene: TRBJ1-1; clone size: .; V gene: TRBV29-1; D gene: .; CDR3 protein: CSVEAEGTEAFF; CDR3 DNA: TGCAGCGTTGAGGCCGAGGGCACTGAAGCTTTCTTT
CDR3 length: 15; J gene: TRBJ1-2; clone size: .; V gene: TRBV5-1; D gene: .; CDR3 protein: CASSSEARGVAGYTF; CDR3 DNA: TGCGCCAGCAGCTCGGAGGCTCGGGGGGTCGCTGGCTACACCTTC
CDR3 length: 11; J gene: TRBJ1-2; clone size: .; V gene: TRBV19; D gene: .; CDR3 protein: CASSSSYGYTF; CDR3 DNA: TGTGCCAGTAGTTCTTCCTATGGCTACACCTTC
CDR3 length: 16; J gene: TRBJ2-2; clone size: .; V gene: TRBV2; D gene: .; CDR3 protein: CASSVRGLQSTGELFF; CDR3 DNA: TGTGCCAGCAGTGTACGGGGACTCCAAAGCACCGGGGAGCTGTTTTTT
CDR3 length: 12; J gene: TRBJ1-2; clone size: .; V gene: TRBV25-1; D gene: .; CDR3 protein: CASTEGQLDYTF; CDR3 DNA: TGTGCCAGCACTGAGGGACAACTTGACTACACCTTC
CDR3 length: 14; J gene: TRBJ2-7; clone size: .; V gene: TRBV11-2; D gene: TRBD1; CDR3 protein: CASSDGTGRHEQYF; CDR3 DNA: TGTGCCAGCAGCGATGGGACAGGGAGACACGAGCAGTACTTC
CDR3 length: 14; J gene: TRBJ1-5; clone size: .; V gene: TRBV28; D gene: .; CDR3 protein: CASRPQGVNQPQHF; CDR3 DNA: TGTGCCAGCAGGCCACAAGGAGTTAATCAGCCCCAGCATTTT
CDR3 length: 15; J gene: TRBJ1-5; clone size: .; V gene: TRBV15; D gene: .; CDR3 protein: CATSRGRSSNQPQHF; CDR3 DNA: TGTGCCACCAGCAGAGGTCGTTCTAGCAATCAGCCCCAGCATTTT
CDR3 length: 13; J gene: TRBJ1-2; clone size: .; V gene: TRBV28; D gene: TRBD1; CDR3 protein: CASSSGGDYGYTF; CDR3 DNA: TGTGCCAGCAGTTCAGGGGGCGACTATGGCTACACCTTC